Shown below are 17 T cell receptor beta chains from a single sample sequenced in a study of cytomegalovirus exposure and HLA in healthy donors. PCR primers comprised 60 Vbeta and 13 Jbeta primers. Only in-frame clones appear in the TCRdb table, and some are missing; sequencing was by immunoSEQ multiplex PCR. The table shows around 180,000 clones, with over 60% occurring only once. The specimen was PBMCs. These receptors all stem from a girl aged 10-17 years in good health and CMV-seronegative.

The chain has TRBV6-6 and TRBJ1-2; perhaps TRBD1 as D (6 bases). V was clipped by 5 bases and J by 3 bases, with 13 bases between them. The germline gives CDR1 MNHNY, CDR2 SVGAGI (reference sequence). The CDR3 covers 14 residues. CDR3 amino acids: CASSDNRDHYGYTF. In nucleotides, the CDR3 is TGTGCCAGCAGTGACAACAGGGACCACTATGGCTACACCTTC.

V and J are TRBV7-3 and TRBJ1-1; the D gene is possibly TRBD1 (6 bases). Germline V lookup: CDR1 SGHTA, CDR2 FQGTGA. The CDR3 runs 14 residues. Trimming stripped 5 bases from V and 1 base from J, with 11 bases between. As DNA, the CDR3 is TGTGCCAGCAGCCAGACAGGATGGAACACTGAAGCTTTCTTT. It encodes CASSQTGWNTEAFF.

V gene TRBV5-1 combines with J gene TRBJ2-1, with D possibly being TRBD1 (6 bases). The CDR3 totals 13 residues. The ends were cut back, 4 bases at V and 9 bases at J, with 14 bases in the middle. In germline, CDR1 is SGHRS, CDR2 YFSETQ. The CDR3 region has the DNA TGCGCCAGCAGCGAGTACAGGGAGAGTGAGCAGTTCTTC. Translating it yields CASSEYRESEQFF.

The gene calls are TRBV5-1 and TRBJ1-1; no definite D call. Trimming took 2 bases from V and 5 from J, leaving 10 bases between them. CDR1 is SGHRS, CDR2 YFSETQ, per germline. The CDR3 runs to 13 residues. The CDR3 nucleotides read TGCGCCAGCAGCTTAGGTGGAGAAACTGAAGCTTTCTTT. Its protein is CASSLGGETEAFF.

This clone showed up just a few times. The chain couples TRBV5-1 to TRBJ1-2; tentatively, D is TRBD1 (6 bases). The CDR3 contains 14 residues. Germline V lookup: CDR1 SGHRS, CDR2 YFSETQ. The V end lost 4 bases, the J end lost 0 bases, and 10 bases lay between the germline ends. CDR3 sequence reads: CASSPTGANYGYTF. CDR3 nucleotides: TGCGCCAGCAGCCCGACAGGAGCTAACTATGGCTACACCTTC. Filled out from reference TRBV5-1 and TRBJ1-2, the complete variable domain reads KAGVTQTPRYLIKTRGQQVTLSCSPISGHRSVSWYQQTPGQGLQFLFEYFSETQRNKGNFPGRFSGRQFSNSRSEMNVSTLELGDSALYLCASSPTGANYGYTFGSGTRLTVV.

This clone is a singleton in its sample. The genes are TRBV4-1 and TRBJ1-6; D is uncertain. Per the germline V gene, CDR1 is MGHRA and CDR2 is YSYEKL. This CDR3 region has 17 residues. V was trimmed by 0 bases and J by 5 bases, leaving 14 bases between them. The CDR3 protein is CASSQEPVTLNNSPLHF. CDR3 DNA sequence: TGCGCCAGCAGCCAAGAGCCCGTTACCCTAAATAATTCACCCCTCCACTTT.

This chain uses TRBV5-1 with TRBJ2-2, with no clear D. V was shortened by 1 base and J by 3 bases, with 4 bases between the two germline ends. CDR1 is SGHRS and CDR2 is YFSETQ in the germline V gene. This CDR3 has 13 residues. CDR3 DNA sequence: TGCGCCAGCAGCTTGCAGTACACCGGGGAGCTGTTTTTT. Its protein is CASSLQYTGELFF.

The chain recombines TRBV6-1 with TRBJ2-1, with 8 positions matching TRBD2. The CDR3 contains 15 residues. The V gene end was trimmed by 0 bases and the J gene end by 6 bases; junction bases not matched to a gene: 4. Germline V lookup: CDR1 MNHNS, CDR2 SASEGT. The CDR3 bases are TGTGCCAGCAGTGAAGCGCGGGGGGTTAGCAATGAGCAGTTCTTC. Its protein product is CASSEARGVSNEQFF.

The CDR3 loop reads CASTMTGLGYTF. The CDR3 bases are TGTGCCAGCACCATGACAGGATTAGGCTACACCTTC. The chain uses TRBV2 and TRBJ1-2; TRBD1 might be the D (6 bases). The germline CDR1 and CDR2 sequences are SNHLY and FYNNEI. The length of the CDR3 is 12 residues. Trimming left V 7 bases short and J 8 bases short, with 14 bases between.

The chain recombines TRBV19 with TRBJ1-1, with 7 bases lining up with TRBD1. The length of the CDR3 is 14 residues. CDR1 is LNHDA and CDR2 is SQIVND in the germline V gene (reference sequence). V shed 8 bases, J shed 0 bases, and the junction held 6 bases outside the gene matches. The CDR3 region has the DNA TGTGCCAGTTTATACAGGGGCATGAACACTGAAGCTTTCTTT. Translation: CASLYRGMNTEAFF.

Here the CDR3 DNA reads TGTGCGTGGGAGGGGGGGGGCTATAATGAGCAGTTCTTC. It codes for CAWEGGGYNEQFF. The genes are TRBV30 and TRBJ2-1; tentatively, D is TRBD2 (7 bases). Germline CDR1 is GTSNPN and CDR2 is SVGIG (reference sequence). CDR3 size: 13 residues.

The V call is TRBV10-3, the J call TRBJ1-5; TRBD1 matches at 8 bases. J lost 5 bases, V lost 0 bases, and 12 bases had no gene match. CDR1 and CDR2 (germline): ENHRY, SYGVKD. The CDR3 extends over 18 amino acids. CDR3 protein: CAISESVGQGGIDQPQHF. CDR3 sequence (DNA): TGTGCCATCAGTGAGTCCGTAGGACAGGGAGGGATCGATCAGCCCCAGCATTTT.

The chain employs TRBV9 and TRBJ2-3, with D perhaps TRBD2 (5 bases). The CDR3 sequence is 15 residues long. Germline-derived CDR1 and CDR2 are SGDLS and YYNGEE. V lost 4 bases, J lost 0 bases, and 12 bases lay in between. Here the CDR3 reads CASSPGSSSTDTQYF. DNA of the CDR3: TGTGCCAGCAGCCCTGGGAGCTCTAGCACAGATACGCAGTATTTT.

This clone appeared once. The chain links TRBV2 to TRBJ1-2; 9 bases align to TRBD1. This CDR3 has 12 amino acids. Germline V gene sequence: CDR1 SNHLY, CDR2 FYNNEI. The ends lost 4 bases at V and 8 bases at J; junction bases unmatched: 2. CDR3 DNA: TGTGCCAGCAGTGGGACAGGGGACGGCTACACCTTC. Encoded protein: CASSGTGDGYTF.

In this sample, this clone turned up a few times. CDR3 in amino acids: CASSPDSSNYGYTF. In DNA form, the CDR3 reads TGCGCCAGCAGCCCGGACAGTTCTAACTATGGCTACACCTTC. The V call is TRBV5-1, the J call TRBJ1-2, with D maybe TRBD1 (6 bases). The CDR3 has 14 amino acids. The V end was cut by 4 bases, the J end by 0 bases, with 10 bases between. Germline V gene data show CDR1 as SGHRS and CDR2 as YFSETQ.

This chain uses TRBV6-5 with TRBJ1-5; TRBD1 agrees at 10 bases. V gave up 2 bases and J gave up 7 bases; unmatched junction bases: 2. The CDR3 extends over 14 amino acids. CDR1 MNHEY and CDR2 SVGAGI come from the germline V gene. CDR3 protein: CASSYGQGEQPQHF. DNA of the CDR3: TGTGCCAGCAGTTACGGACAGGGGGAACAGCCCCAGCATTTT.

The V and J genes are TRBV12-5 and TRBJ2-5; TRBD2 is a possible D gene (6 bases). The V gene lost 1 base and the J gene lost 1 base, with 16 bases spanning the gap. CDR1 is LGHNT, CDR2 FRNRAP, per germline. The CDR3 runs to 17 residues. The CDR3 here is CASGLGGRGPSQETQYF. CDR3 in DNA: TGTGCTAGTGGTTTGGGAGGGCGGGGTCCAAGCCAAGAGACCCAGTACTTC. The whole variable domain, filled in from reference TRBV12-5 and TRBJ2-5, reads DARVTQTPRHKVTEMGQEVTMRCQPILGHNTVFWYRQTMMQGLELLAYFRNRAPLDDSGMPKDRFSAEMPDATLATLKIQPSEPRDSAVYFCASGLGGRGPSQETQYFGPGTRLLVL.